This TCR beta chain was profiled in a study of blood T cell repertoires in COVID-19. Looking at the study overall: Samples representing acute and convalescent COVID-19 were sourced from the United States, Italy and Spain. PBMCs, B-cell-depleted T cells, or T cells were the source of the cDNA or gDNA that made up the material.

In the source study's methods: Estimated nucleated cell counts came from reference gene primer amplification. Measured with immunoSEQ multiplex PCR; TCRdb has only the in-frame clones, and not every one. V, J and clone size derive from that table, while D and trimming were established from the DNA sequence. The sample holds about 670,000 clones, around 90% seen once. The CDR3 is 15 residues long. Germline V gene data show CDR1 as MDHEN and CDR2 as SYDVKM. V lost 6 bases, J lost 4 bases, and 19 bases lay in between. This clone occurred once. Input material: peripheral blood. V and J are TRBV28 and TRBJ2-7; tentatively, D is TRBD2 (7 bases). This TCR was sampled from a woman under 30 with acute or convalescent COVID-19. In nucleotides, the CDR3 is TGTGCCAGCAGCCCCGGGGAGGGGGGCCTTTACGAGCAGTACTTC. This sequence encodes CASSPGEGGLYEQYF. Full variable domain (missing parts from reference TRBV28 and TRBJ2-7): DVKVTQSSRYLVKRTGEKVFLECVQDMDHENMFWYRQDPGLGLRLIYFSYDVKMKEKGDIPEGYSVSREKKERFSLILESASTNQTSMYLCASSPGEGGLYEQYFGPGTRLTVT.